Included here is one TCR beta chain sequence, with context. The data originate from a study of Graves' ophthalmopathy and Graves' hyperthyroidism. Germline CDR1 and CDR2: MGHRA and YSYEKL. Losses at the gene ends were 2 bases for V and 2 bases for J; bases not matched to a gene: 5. CDR3 length: 15 amino acids. TCR beta CDR3 regions were amplified from RNA transcripts. HTBI primers were used in a first-round RT-PCR, which preceded a second-round multiplex PCR. TCRdb fed the multiplex PCR reads into MiXCR, producing one record per CDR3 protein. Among 650,000 to 800,000 distinct CDR3 sequences listed, over 40% were seen once.

The clonotype was recovered from an adult man with Graves' ophthalmopathy. The chain carries TRBV4-1 and TRBJ1-2, with 7 bases aligning to TRBD1. The sequencing sample was made of peripheral blood. In DNA form, the CDR3 reads TGCGCCAGCAGCCAATCGGGACAGACAAACTATGGCTACACCTTC. Its translation is CASSQSGQTNYGYTF.